These T cell receptor beta chains were read from a single sample in a study of blood T cell repertoires in COVID-19. Sequencing used immunoSEQ multiplex PCR; TCRdb keeps in-frame clones, though not all of them. The top ten hold 0.94% of the sample, which has 250,000 to 350,000 clones, 89% seen once. Input material: peripheral blood. The receptor set was obtained from a woman aged 40 to 50 who had recovered from COVID-19. Each CDR3 is given with its conserved first and last residue. The D gene is left open where the match is weak. Rows may omit the clone size; those that give it use once, few, many or a size class.

CASRQQETQYF	TGCGCCAGCAGACAGCAAGAGACCCAGTACTTC	TRBV5-1	TRBJ2-5	NA	NA
CASSNSIGEGYTF	TGCGCCAGCAGCAATAGTATCGGGGAAGGCTACACCTTC	TRBV5-1	TRBJ1-2	NA	once
CASSSNRDRVSYEQYF	TGTGCCAGCAGCTCGAACCGGGACAGGGTCTCCTACGAGCAGTACTTC	TRBV7-9	TRBJ2-7	TRBD1	few
CASSQGQGLSSTGELFF	TGTGCCAGCAGCCAAGGGCAGGGACTCTCTTCAACCGGGGAGCTGTTTTTT	TRBV3-1/TRBV3-2	TRBJ2-2	NA	NA
CAWSGSPGLEYEQFF	TGTGCCTGGAGTGGGAGCCCGGGACTAGAATATGAGCAGTTCTTC	TRBV30	TRBJ2-1	TRBD2	NA
CASSQGGNYEQYF	TGTGCCAGCAGCCAAGGCGGGAATTACGAGCAGTACTTC	TRBV4-2	TRBJ2-7	NA	NA
CASSQRGGTNTGELFF	TGTGCCAGCAGCCAGCGGGGCGGTACGAACACCGGGGAGCTGTTTTTT	TRBV4-2	TRBJ2-2	NA	NA
CASSPDRGSEKLFF	TGCGCCAGCAGCCCGGACAGGGGGTCTGAAAAACTGTTTTTT	TRBV5-1	TRBJ1-4	TRBD1	once
CASSWGLAGEDTQYF	TGCGCCAGCAGCTGGGGACTAGCGGGAGAGGATACGCAGTATTTT	TRBV5-1	TRBJ2-3	TRBD2	once
CAISESNLSGYTF	TGTGCCATCAGTGAGTCTAATCTGAGCGGCTACACCTTC	TRBV10-3	TRBJ1-2	NA	NA
CASSPSAGYQETQYF	TGTGCCAGCTCACCATCCGCGGGCTACCAAGAGACCCAGTACTTC	TRBV18	TRBJ2-5	NA	NA
CASSPLAGGRGEQYF	TGTGCCAGCAGCCCTCTAGCGGGAGGTCGGGGCGAGCAGTACTTC	TRBV3-1/TRBV3-2	TRBJ2-7	TRBD2	NA
CASRAGGKGTEAFF	TGTGCCAGCAGGGCAGGGGGCAAGGGAACTGAAGCTTTCTTT	TRBV11-2	TRBJ1-1	TRBD1	NA
CASSLAGGNAYEQYF	TGTGCCAGCAGCTTGGCTGGCGGGAATGCCTACGAGCAGTACTTC	TRBV5-4	TRBJ2-7	NA	NA
CASTQEGQGGGELFF	TGTGCCAGCACCCAAGAGGGACAGGGTGGCGGGGAGCTGTTTTTT	TRBV21-1	TRBJ2-2	NA	NA
CSGNSGTYNEQFF	TGCAGCGGTAATAGCGGGACTTACAATGAGCAGTTCTTC	TRBV29-1	TRBJ2-1	TRBD2	NA
CAWSPPGQGGYNEQFF	TGTGCCTGGAGTCCTCCGGGACAGGGGGGGTACAATGAGCAGTTCTTC	TRBV30	TRBJ2-1	TRBD1	NA
CASSATEKAFF	TGTGCCAGCAGTGCGACAGAAAAAGCTTTCTTT	TRBV2	TRBJ1-1	NA	NA
CASSPGLTESYEQYF	TGTGCCAGCAGTCCCGGACTCACCGAATCCTACGAGCAGTACTTC	TRBV6-5	TRBJ2-7	NA	NA
CASSLDAGPSYEQYF	TGTGCCAGCAGCTTAGACGCGGGGCCAAGCTACGAGCAGTACTTC	TRBV7-9	TRBJ2-7	NA	once
CASALDRGRDEQYF	TGCGCCAGCGCGTTAGACAGGGGGCGTGACGAGCAGTACTTC	TRBV5-1	TRBJ2-7	TRBD1	NA
CASSMVGNSRYEQYF	TGTGCCAGTAGTATGGTCGGGAATAGTCGCTACGAGCAGTACTTC	TRBV19	TRBJ2-7	NA	NA
CASSQWRDRTDTQYF	TGCGCCAGCAGCCAATGGCGGGACCGCACAGATACGCAGTATTTT	TRBV4-1	TRBJ2-3	NA	NA
CASSNRDREYEQYF	TGTGCCAGCAGCAACCGGGACAGAGAGTACGAGCAGTACTTC	TRBV5-4	TRBJ2-7	TRBD1	few
CASSEEGPNYEQYF	TGTGCCAGCAGTGAAGAGGGGCCCAACTACGAGCAGTACTTC	TRBV2	TRBJ2-7	NA	once
CASSLGLETGELFF	TGTGCCAGCAGCTTGGGACTAGAGACCGGGGAGCTGTTTTTT	TRBV7-3	TRBJ2-2	TRBD2	NA
CASSGTRVADTQYF	TGTGCCAGCAGCGGGACTAGAGTCGCTGATACGCAGTATTTT	TRBV28	TRBJ2-3	TRBD2	NA
CASSGGASGTDTQYF	TGTGCCAGCAGTGGGGGAGCTAGCGGCACAGATACGCAGTATTTT	TRBV2	TRBJ2-3	NA	once
CASSGPSGQNYGYTF	TGTGCCAGCAGCGGACCCTCGGGACAGAACTATGGCTACACCTTC	TRBV5-6	TRBJ1-2	TRBD1	NA
CASRQGVTYNEQFF	TGCGCCAGCAGGCAGGGGGTGACCTACAATGAGCAGTTCTTC	TRBV5-1	TRBJ2-1	TRBD1	NA
CASSDSRGAQPQHF	TGTGCCAGCAGTGACTCGCGAGGAGCGCAGCCCCAGCATTTT	TRBV6-4	TRBJ1-5	NA	NA